The 12 T cell receptor beta chains listed next were all sequenced from one sample in a study of blood T cell repertoires in COVID-19. Repertoires were generated with immunoSEQ multiplex PCR, while TCRdb's copy carries only in-frame clones and drops some. The sample lists 150,000 or so clones, around 91% seen once, with about an eighth in the top ten. Material for sequencing was peripheral blood. All receptors derive from a man aged 18 to 29 with COVID-19, enrolled during active disease.

This CDR3 is CASSLVSRTDTQYF. The DNA for the CDR3 is TGTGCCAGCAGCTTAGTGTCTCGCACAGATACGCAGTATTTT. V usage is TRBV7-2 and J usage is TRBJ2-3; D unresolved. V was pared by 1 base and J by 1 base, with 6 bases between. The germline V gene has CDR1 SGHTA and CDR2 FQGNSA. The CDR3 totals 14 residues.

The chain uses TRBV28 and TRBJ2-5; 13 nucleotides match TRBD2. The CDR3 sequence is 21 residues long. V dropped 6 bases and J dropped 6; count of bases not matched to a gene: 25. CDR1 and CDR2 from the germline V gene are MDHEN and SYDVKM. The chain's CDR3 is CASSMVIFLYPSTSGGKTQYF. In nucleotides, the CDR3 is TGTGCCAGCAGCATGGTTATTTTCCTTTACCCCTCGACTAGCGGGGGGAAGACCCAGTACTTC.

The gene calls are TRBV2 and TRBJ2-5, with 8 bases identical to TRBD2. V was clipped by 4 bases and J by 4 bases; unmatched bases: 8. Germline V gives CDR1 SNHLY, CDR2 FYNNEI. CDR3 length equals 15 residues. This CDR3 is CASSGGLGARETQYF. DNA of the CDR3: TGTGCCAGCAGTGGGGGACTAGGTGCACGAGAGACCCAGTACTTC. The full variable domain, rest sourced from reference TRBV2 and TRBJ2-5, is EPEVTQTPSHQVTQMGQEVILRCVPISNHLYFYWYRQILGQKVEFLVSFYNNEISEKSEIFDDQFSVERPDGSNFTLKIRSTKLEDSAMYFCASSGGLGARETQYFGPGTRLLVL.

The chain joins TRBV27 to TRBJ2-7, with TRBD1 identical over 9 bases. The CDR3 sequence is 15 residues long. Germline CDR1 reads MNHEY; CDR2 reads SMNVEV (reference sequence). V shed 0 bases, J shed 4 bases, and the junction held 4 bases outside the gene matches. The chain's CDR3 is CASSLSGTGWYEQYF. In nucleotides, the CDR3 is TGTGCCAGCAGTTTATCCGGGACAGGGTGGTACGAGCAGTACTTC.

CDR3: CASSLAVQGRVDEQFF. The CDR3 DNA sequence: TGCGCCAGCAGCTTGGCTGTGCAGGGTCGAGTCGATGAGCAGTTCTTC. This sequence joins TRBV5-1 and TRBJ2-1, with a weak D call TRBD1 (5 bases). V was shortened by 0 bases and J by 8 bases, with 18 bases between the two germline ends. The germline V gene has CDR1 SGHRS and CDR2 YFSETQ. The CDR3 loop spans 16 amino acids.

CDR3 loop: CASSLSAGVTYNEQFF. The CDR3 nucleotides are TGTGCCAGCAGCTTATCGGCGGGAGTTACATACAATGAGCAGTTCTTC. The V and J genes are TRBV7-2 and TRBJ2-1; 7 nucleotides line up with TRBD2. Germline V gene data show CDR1 as SGHTA and CDR2 as FQGNSA. The CDR3 consists of 16 residues. V shed 2 bases and J 4 bases; nucleotides not matched to a gene: 8.

The gene calls are TRBV29-1 and TRBJ2-1, with 7 bases lining up with TRBD2. The CDR3 consists of 15 residues. With V trimmed by 0 bases and J by 10 bases, 12 bases remained unmatched. Germline V gives CDR1 SQVTM, CDR2 ANQGSEA. The CDR3 region has the DNA TGCAGCGTTGAAGATCCTGGCCTAGCGGTGGGGGAGCAGTTCTTC. Amino acid sequence: CSVEDPGLAVGEQFF.

CDR3 protein: CASSSNRLAASTDTQYF. For the CDR3, the DNA is TGTGCCAGCAGCTCGAACCGACTAGCGGCTAGCACAGATACGCAGTATTTT. The chain joins TRBV7-9 to TRBJ2-3, with TRBD2 identical over 9 bases. The junction had 8 bases not matched to a gene; V was cut back by 4 bases and J by 0 bases. This CDR3 spans 17 amino acids. The germline gives CDR1 SEHNR, CDR2 FQNEAQ (reference sequence).

The rearrangement uses TRBV5-1 and TRBJ2-7; a possible D gene is TRBD2 (5 bases). V lost 5 bases and J 0 bases, leaving 12 bases between the germline ends. Germline CDR1 reads SGHRS; CDR2 reads YFSETQ. The CDR3 has 14 residues. The CDR3 nucleotides are TGCGCCAGCAGTCCAAGACGGGACTCCTACGAGCAGTACTTC. Its protein product is CASSPRRDSYEQYF.

The rearrangement joins TRBV15 to TRBJ1-1; tentative D call: TRBD1 (6 bases). The V gene lost 3 bases and the J gene lost 2 bases, with 10 bases spanning the gap. This CDR3 spans 14 amino acids. Germline V CDR1 and CDR2: LNHNV, YYDKDF (reference sequence). The CDR3 is CATSSNRANTEAFF. The CDR3 nucleotides are TGTGCCACCAGCAGTAACAGGGCCAACACTGAAGCTTTCTTT. Full variable domain (rest looked up from reference TRBV15 and TRBJ1-1): DAMVIQNPRYQVTQFGKPVTLSCSQTLNHNVMYWYQQKSSQAPKLLFHYYDKDFNNEADTPDNFQSRRPNTSFCFLDIRSPGLGDTAMYLCATSSNRANTEAFFGQGTRLTVV.

The chain combines TRBV7-8 with TRBJ1-5, with 12 positions matching TRBD1. Germline V gene sequence: CDR1 SGHVS, CDR2 FQNEAQ. The length of the CDR3 is 15 residues. V trimming: 0 bases; J trimming: 9 bases; junction bases outside the gene matches: 3. CDR3 bases: TGTGCCAGCAGCTTAGCGGGACAGGGGGCGAGGCCCCAGCATTTT. Its protein is CASSLAGQGARPQHF.

The chain links TRBV10-2 to TRBJ2-3, with no clear D. V lost 8 bases to trimming and J lost 0 bases, with 9 bases between them. CDR3 length: 13 residues. Germline assignment: CDR1 WSHSY and CDR2 SAAADI. CDR3 region: CASRLPSTDTQYF. CDR3 sequence (DNA): TGCGCCAGCCGTCTTCCTAGCACAGATACGCAGTATTTT.